The rows below give T cell receptor beta chains drawn from one sample of a study of control samples from healthy donors and cancer patients. Profiled with immunoSEQ multiplex PCR; TCRdb holds only in-frame clones, not every one. The table has fewer than 95,000 clones, more than 75% seen once; the top ten hold 2% to 2.5%. Specimen: blood. These receptors originate from a woman aged 40 to 55 in good health. The CDR3 runs from the conserved cysteine through the conserved F or W. The D gene is left open where the match is weak. Some rows mark clone size as missing; the rest say once, few, many or name a class of expanded clone.

TRBV7-6	once	TRBD1	TRBJ1-2	TGTGCCAGCAGCTCGCAGGACAGGTTTCCGAACGGCTACACCTTC	CASSSQDRFPNGYTF
TRBV30	few	.	TRBJ2-3	TGTGCCTGGAAGGATGGGTATAGCACAGATACGCAGTATTTT	CAWKDGYSTDTQYF
TRBV9	.	.	TRBJ2-3	TGTGCCAGCAGCGTAGGTTGGTTCACAGATACGCAGTATTTT	CASSVGWFTDTQYF
TRBV10-3	.	.	TRBJ1-1	TGTGCCATCAGCCGTGGGGGAGAGAACACTGAAGCTTTCTTT	CAISRGGENTEAFF
TRBV7-2	.	.	TRBJ2-5	TGTGCCAGCAGCTCCCAAAGGGGGGGGGCGGACCAGTACTTC	CASSSQRGGADQYF
TRBV11-1	.	.	TRBJ1-1	TGTGCCGTAACCCCCCGGGGCGGTAACACTGAAGCTTTCTTT	CAVTPRGGNTEAFF
TRBV4-3	.	.	TRBJ1-2	TGCGCCAGCAGCCAAGCTGAGGGGTACTACACCTTC	CASSQAEGYYTF
TRBV4-3	once	.	TRBJ1-2	TGCGCCAGCAGCCCGGGACTGTCGGTCTATGGCTACACCTTC	CASSPGLSVYGYTF
TRBV5-6	.	.	TRBJ1-6	TGTGCCAGCAGCGGACCCGGGCCAAACTCCTATAATTCACCCCTCCACTTT	CASSGPGPNSYNSPLHF
TRBV7-9	.	.	TRBJ1-5	TGTGCCAGCAGCTTACCAGGGAGCAATCAGCCCCAGCATTTT	CASSLPGSNQPQHF
TRBV9	.	.	TRBJ1-1	TGTGCCAGCAGCGTAGCCCAGAACACTGAAGCTTTCTTT	CASSVAQNTEAFF
TRBV6-6	.	.	TRBJ1-5	TGTGCCAGCAGCCCTCTAGGGGACAGCAATCAGCCCCAGCATTTT	CASSPLGDSNQPQHF